Below, 10 T cell receptor beta chains from the same sample are listed, as sequenced in a study of cytomegalovirus exposure and HLA in healthy donors. Sequenced by immunoSEQ multiplex PCR; TCRdb stores in-frame clones only, minus some. This repertoire shows about 38,000 clones, 85% to 95% found once; its top ten account for about 3%. The sample consisted of PBMCs. The receptors derive from a young man in good health and CMV-seronegative.

The chain carries TRBV6-1 and TRBJ2-2; a possible D gene is TRBD2 (5 bases). Germline V gene lookup returns CDR1 MNHNS and CDR2 SASEGT. The germline V and J ends were trimmed by 10 bases and 7 bases, with 13 bases remaining between them. The CDR3 totals 12 residues. The CDR3 loop is CANRRDSGELFF. For the CDR3, the DNA is TGTGCCAACCGACGGGATAGCGGGGAGCTGTTTTTT.

The chain employs TRBV28 and TRBJ2-1; the match to TRBD2 covers 13 bases. V lost 6 bases and J lost 3; bases outside the gene matches: 5. The CDR3 is 16 residues long. Germline V gives CDR1 MDHEN, CDR2 SYDVKM. CDR3 DNA sequence: TGTGCCAGCAGCCAGACTAGCGGGAGGAACTACAATGAGCAGTTCTTC. Protein: CASSQTSGRNYNEQFF.

The chain has TRBV25-1 and TRBJ2-3, with 9 nucleotides matching TRBD2. The CDR3 is 15 residues long. Germline V gene sequence: CDR1 MGHDK, CDR2 SYGVNS. After removal of 2 bases from V and 5 bases from J, the junction contained 5 bases not matched to a gene. CDR3 protein: CASSEIAGEKDTQYF. DNA of the CDR3: TGTGCCAGCAGTGAAATAGCGGGGGAAAAAGATACGCAGTATTTT.

This chain uses TRBV19 with TRBJ2-7; the match to TRBD2 covers 9 bases. The length of the CDR3 is 14 residues. Germline-derived CDR1 and CDR2 are LNHDA and SQIVND (reference sequence). V gave up 4 bases and J gave up 6 bases; unmatched junction bases: 7. The CDR3 DNA reads TGTGCCAGTAGTACCGCTAGCGGGACTACCGAGCAGTACTTC. Protein: CASSTASGTTEQYF.

The chain combines TRBV6-5 with TRBJ2-3; TRBD2 matches 11 bases. CDR3 length: 14 residues. J was trimmed by 6 bases and V by 4 bases; bases with no gene match: 3. Looked up from germline, CDR1 is MNHEY and CDR2 is SVGAGI. Written as DNA, the CDR3 is TGTGCCAGCAGTTTTAGCGGGAGGGACGATACGCAGTATTTT. Amino acid sequence: CASSFSGRDDTQYF.

The genes are TRBV10-2 and TRBJ2-1, with TRBD2 matching 7 bases. Germline lookup yields CDR1 WSHSY and CDR2 SAAADI. The CDR3 is 18 residues long. Losses at the gene ends were 6 bases for V and 0 bases for J; bases not matched to a gene: 14. This chain's CDR3 is CASSRKWTRTSSYNEQFF. The CDR3 DNA reads as TGCGCCAGCAGCCGAAAGTGGACTAGGACGAGCTCCTACAATGAGCAGTTCTTC.

This rearrangement joins TRBV28 to TRBJ1-2, with D perhaps TRBD1 (6 bases). The CDR3 covers 13 residues. V was pared by 6 bases and J by 8 bases, with 16 bases between. Germline CDR1 and CDR2: MDHEN and SYDVKM. The CDR3 region is CASSWGGLKGYTF. The CDR3 DNA is TGTGCCAGCAGCTGGGGGGGGCTAAAGGGCTACACCTTC.

CDR3 amino acids: CASSLGSTDTGELFF. In DNA, the CDR3 is TGTGCCAGCAGCTTGGGGAGTACGGACACCGGGGAGCTGTTTTTT. The rearrangement joins TRBV7-2 to TRBJ2-2; a possible D gene is TRBD2 (5 bases). V was clipped by 3 bases and J by 3 bases, with 11 bases between them. Germline V gene data show CDR1 as SGHTA and CDR2 as FQGNSA. The CDR3 runs 15 residues.

CDR3 residues: CASSLATSGGNEQFF. DNA for the CDR3: TGTGCCAGTAGCCTTGCGACTAGCGGGGGAAATGAGCAGTTCTTC. The chain has TRBV19 and TRBJ2-1; TRBD2 matches 12 bases. The V gene's germline CDR1 is LNHDA and CDR2 SQIVND (reference sequence). Losses at the gene ends were 6 bases for V and 7 bases for J; bases not matched to a gene: 7. CDR3 length: 15 residues.

The rearrangement uses TRBV7-9 and TRBJ1-4, with 9 bases lining up with TRBD1. CDR1 is SEHNR and CDR2 is FQNEAQ in the germline V gene (reference sequence). The CDR3 covers 17 residues. Trimming took 5 bases from V and 0 from J; bases not matched to a gene: 7. CDR3: CASSGGQGTSTNEKLFF. In nucleotides, the CDR3 is TGTGCCAGCAGCGGTGGACAGGGGACTTCAACTAATGAAAAACTGTTTTTT.